This T cell receptor (beta chain) was recovered during a study of T cell repertoires in cytomegalovirus infection. Study background: The study used recently identified HLA-C-restricted and well-studied HLA-B-restricted CMV epitopes. Through public TCR beta signatures, both CMV infection and matching HLA type were indicated.

Study-level points and caveats: Within the response measured ex vivo, HLA-C-restricted CMV-specific TCR beta clonotypes were dominant.

The sample holds a few counts of this clonotype. No antigen is known for it. TCRdb reanalysed the reads using MiXCR and keeps one entry per CDR3 protein. Among just over 450,000 distinct CDR3 sequences listed, about 44% were seen once. This CDR3 comprises 14 residues. The ends were cut back, 0 bases at V and 2 bases at J, with 8 bases in the middle. The germline gives CDR1 LNHNV, CDR2 YYDKDF (reference sequence). The origin of this receptor is a human donor in good health (CMV status not recorded). Some clones in this sample may be carry-over from other donors' samples. The genes are TRBV15 and TRBJ2-7; D is unresolved. The source was cultured PBMCs, collected from culture after CMV antigen stimulation. CDR3 in DNA: TGTGCCACCAGCAGAGAGGGCAACACCTACGAGCAGTACTTC. It encodes CATSREGNTYEQYF.